Listed below are T cell receptor beta chains from one sample, sequenced in a study of cytomegalovirus exposure and HLA in healthy donors. Sequencing was performed with immunoSEQ multiplex PCR; in TCRdb, only in-frame clones are kept and a portion is missing. The sample lists about 130,000 clones, about 80% occurring once. The sequenced sample was PBMCs. The receptors stem from a young man in good health and CMV-seropositive. The CDR3 runs from the conserved cysteine through the conserved F or W. Each record gives: CDR3 length, clone size, V gene, J gene, D gene, CDR3 protein, CDR3 DNA. The D gene is left open where the match is weak. Some rows mark clone size as missing; the rest say once, few, many or name a class of expanded clone.

>17|NA|TRBV7-2|TRBJ2-7|TRBD2
CASSLGLAGGVRAEQYF
TGTGCCAGCAGCCTCGGACTAGCGGGAGGCGTCCGTGCTGAGCAGTACTTC
>15|NA|TRBV10-3|TRBJ2-3|TRBD1
CAISAGTDGTDTQYF
TGTGCCATCAGTGCCGGGACAGATGGCACAGATACGCAGTATTTT
>16|many|TRBV5-4|TRBJ2-4|NA
CASSREGGGTKNIQYF
TGTGCCAGCAGCCGAGAGGGGGGGGGCACCAAAAACATTCAGTACTTC
>15|NA|TRBV13|TRBJ2-1|TRBD2
CASSETSGRRNEQFF
TGTGCCAGCAGCGAGACTAGCGGGAGGCGCAATGAGCAGTTCTTC
>15|NA|TRBV5-1|TRBJ1-3|NA
CASSLGSGFGNTIYF
TGCGCCAGCAGCTTAGGGTCGGGATTTGGAAACACCATATATTTT
>13|NA|TRBV2|TRBJ2-7|NA
CASKAGQPYEQYF
TGTGCCAGCAAGGCGGGACAGCCCTACGAGCAGTACTTC
>16|NA|TRBV28|TRBJ1-5|TRBD1
CASSSPSGGSNQPQHF
TGTGCCAGCAGTTCCCCCTCAGGGGGAAGCAATCAGCCCCAGCATTTT
>13|few|TRBV10-2|TRBJ2-7|NA
CASSESQAYEQYF
TGCGCCAGCAGTGAGTCGCAGGCCTACGAGCAGTACTTC
>12|few|TRBV13|TRBJ1-1|NA
CASSPGWPEAFF
TGTGCCAGCAGCCCGGGGTGGCCTGAAGCTTTCTTT
>12|NA|TRBV6-6|TRBJ2-5|TRBD1
CASSTGGETQYF
TGTGCCAGCAGCACAGGGGGAGAGACCCAGTACTTC
>15|NA|TRBV7-9|TRBJ2-3|NA
CASSLQTGTGDTQYF
TGTGCCAGCAGCCTCCAGACAGGTACCGGGGATACGCAGTATTTT
>13|once|TRBV5-1|TRBJ2-1|TRBD1
CASSRTGGDEQFF
TGCGCCAGCAGTAGGACAGGGGGGGATGAGCAGTTCTTC
>13|NA|TRBV5-1|TRBJ1-5|NA
CASSLAGSQPQHF
TGCGCCAGCAGCTTGGCGGGGAGCCAGCCCCAGCATTTT
>14|NA|TRBV9|TRBJ2-2|NA
CASSVVGSPGELFF
TGTGCCAGCAGCGTAGTCGGGAGCCCCGGGGAGCTGTTTTTT
>14|NA|TRBV7-6|TRBJ2-7|TRBD1
CASSTTGRSYEQYF
TGTGCCAGCAGCACGACAGGGAGATCCTACGAGCAGTACTTC
>16|NA|TRBV11-2|TRBJ2-2|TRBD2
CASSLDRLARRGELFF
TGTGCCAGCAGCTTAGACCGACTAGCGCGAAGGGGGGAGCTGTTTTTT
>11|NA|TRBV28|TRBJ1-2|NA
CASSSELVYTF
TGTGCCAGCAGTTCTGAACTTGTCTACACCTTC
>14|NA|TRBV5-1|TRBJ1-4|TRBD1
CASSFYGTGEKLFF
TGCGCCAGCAGCTTTTATGGGACAGGTGAAAAACTGTTTTTT
>15|NA|TRBV5-1|TRBJ2-7|TRBD2
CASSSLTGRAEEQYF
TGCGCCAGCAGCTCCCTTACGGGGAGGGCAGAAGAGCAGTACTTC
>15|NA|TRBV27|TRBJ1-5|NA
CASSERWSGNQPQHF
TGTGCCAGCAGTGAAAGGTGGAGTGGCAATCAGCCCCAGCATTTT
>14|NA|TRBV7-9|TRBJ2-1|TRBD2
CASSLGGLYNEQFF
TGTGCCAGCAGCCTGGGAGGGCTCTACAATGAGCAGTTCTTC
>14|NA|TRBV5-5|TRBJ1-4|NA
CASSLVRQNEKLFF
TGTGCCAGCAGCTTGGTCAGGCAAAATGAAAAACTGTTTTTT
>15|NA|TRBV30|TRBJ2-5|NA
CAWSVDGRSGETQYF
TGTGCCTGGAGTGTAGACGGGAGAAGCGGAGAGACCCAGTACTTC
>14|once|TRBV11-2|TRBJ2-1|NA
CATKPGVAYNEQFF
TGTGCCACAAAGCCAGGGGTAGCCTACAATGAGCAGTTCTTC
>13|NA|TRBV6-5|TRBJ1-2|TRBD1
CASRTGTVYGYTF
TGTGCCAGCAGAACCGGGACAGTCTATGGCTACACCTTC
>15|NA|TRBV7-9|TRBJ1-3|NA
CASSSVGQTGNTIYF
TGTGCCAGCAGCTCTGTAGGACAAACTGGAAACACCATATATTTT
>14|NA|TRBV29-1|TRBJ2-1|TRBD1
CSVPGQGLNNEQFF
TGCAGCGTTCCGGGACAGGGACTTAACAATGAGCAGTTCTTC
>14|NA|TRBV27|TRBJ1-1|NA
CASSLWGPSTEAFF
TGTGCCAGCAGTTTATGGGGGCCGAGCACTGAAGCTTTCTTT
>12|NA|TRBV9|TRBJ1-1|TRBD1
CASSATGVEAFF
TGTGCCAGCAGCGCTACAGGGGTTGAAGCTTTCTTT
>13|NA|TRBV30|TRBJ2-7|NA
CAWSVMADYEQYF
TGTGCCTGGAGTGTAATGGCAGACTACGAGCAGTACTTC
>14|NA|TRBV29-1|TRBJ2-1|TRBD2
CSGIAGGVSFEQFF
TGCAGCGGAATAGCGGGAGGTGTTTCATTTGAGCAGTTCTTC
>18|NA|TRBV5-1|TRBJ2-7|TRBD1
CASSLGAVRDRGSYEQYF
TGCGCCAGCAGCTTGGGGGCGGTCCGGGACAGGGGCTCCTACGAGCAGTACTTC
>15|NA|TRBV6-1|TRBJ2-1|NA
CASSESGLSPPEQFF
TGTGCCAGCAGTGAAAGCGGACTTAGCCCTCCTGAGCAGTTCTTC
>16|once|TRBV4-3|TRBJ1-2|NA
CASSQEGAGPFYGYTF
TGCGCCAGCAGCCAAGAAGGCGCAGGGCCCTTCTATGGCTACACCTTC
>15|few|TRBV25-1|TRBJ1-1|TRBD1
CASSATGAVNTEAFF
TGTGCCAGCAGTGCCACAGGGGCGGTGAACACTGAAGCTTTCTTT
>14|few|TRBV4-3|TRBJ1-4|NA
CASSQDRGDEKLFF
TGCGCCAGCAGCCAAGATCGCGGGGACGAAAAACTGTTTTTT
>12|NA|TRBV19|TRBJ2-1|NA
CASSSPGLMQFF
TGTGCCAGTAGTTCCCCGGGACTCATGCAGTTCTTC
>16|NA|TRBV21-1|TRBJ2-2|NA
CASKPRPGLAIGELFF
TGTGCCAGCAAACCCCGACCGGGACTAGCTATCGGGGAGCTGTTTTTT
>12|NA|TRBV5-6|TRBJ2-7|NA
CASTRTDYEQYF
TGTGCCAGCACCCGGACAGACTACGAGCAGTACTTC
>16|NA|TRBV5-1|TRBJ2-1|TRBD2
CASSLVSAGGYNEQFF
TGCGCCAGCAGCTTGGTTTCAGCGGGAGGCTACAATGAGCAGTTCTTC
>17|NA|TRBV5-4|TRBJ2-4|TRBD2
CASSPRGDGGGAHIQYF
TGTGCCAGCAGCCCCCGGGGGGACGGAGGAGGAGCGCACATTCAGTACTTC
>13|NA|TRBV27|TRBJ1-2|NA
CAPPRGANYGYTF
TGTGCCCCACCTCGGGGAGCTAACTATGGCTACACCTTC
>15|NA|TRBV11-3|TRBJ2-1|TRBD2
CASSSLAGGDNEQFF
TGTGCCAGCAGCTCCCTAGCGGGAGGGGACAATGAGCAGTTCTTC
>17|NA|TRBV9|TRBJ2-1|TRBD2
CASSVASGRRNRIEQFF
TGTGCCAGCAGCGTAGCTAGCGGGAGGCGCAATCGAATTGAGCAGTTCTTC
>11|NA|TRBV4-2|TRBJ2-7|TRBD2
CASSWGGEQYF
TGTGCCAGCAGCTGGGGGGGGGAGCAGTACTTC